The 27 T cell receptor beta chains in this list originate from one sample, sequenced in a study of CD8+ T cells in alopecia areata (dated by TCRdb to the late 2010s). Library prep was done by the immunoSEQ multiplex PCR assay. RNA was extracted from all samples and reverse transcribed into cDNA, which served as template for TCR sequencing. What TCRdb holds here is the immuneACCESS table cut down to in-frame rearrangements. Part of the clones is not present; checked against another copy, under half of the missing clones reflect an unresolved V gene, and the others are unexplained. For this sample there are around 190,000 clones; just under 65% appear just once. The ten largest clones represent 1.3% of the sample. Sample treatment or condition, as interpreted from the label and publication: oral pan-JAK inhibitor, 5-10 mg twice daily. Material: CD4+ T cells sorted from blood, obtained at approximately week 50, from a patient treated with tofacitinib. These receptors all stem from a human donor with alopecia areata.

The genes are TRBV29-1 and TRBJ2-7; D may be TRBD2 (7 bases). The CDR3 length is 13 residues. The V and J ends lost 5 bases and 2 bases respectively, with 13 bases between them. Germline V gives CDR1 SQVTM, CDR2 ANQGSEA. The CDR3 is CSVTGGGPYEQYF. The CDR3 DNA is TGCAGCGTTACGGGGGGCGGCCCCTACGAGCAGTACTTC.

CDR3 loop: CATSMGRIKDTQYF. In nucleotides, the CDR3 is TGTGCCACCAGCATGGGACGGATAAAAGATACGCAGTATTTT. The V and J genes are TRBV15 and TRBJ2-3; D may be TRBD1 or TRBD2 (5 bases each). The V end lost 4 bases, the J end lost 5 bases, and 13 bases lay between the germline ends. Per the germline V gene, CDR1 is LNHNV and CDR2 is YYDKDF (reference sequence). The CDR3 consists of 14 residues.

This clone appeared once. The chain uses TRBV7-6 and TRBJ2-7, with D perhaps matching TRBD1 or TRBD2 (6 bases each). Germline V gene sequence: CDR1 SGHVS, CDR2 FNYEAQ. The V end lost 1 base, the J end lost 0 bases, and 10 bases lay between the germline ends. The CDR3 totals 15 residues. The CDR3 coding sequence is TGTGCCAGCAGCTTAGGACAGGACTACTCCTACGAGCAGTACTTC. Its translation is CASSLGQDYSYEQYF.

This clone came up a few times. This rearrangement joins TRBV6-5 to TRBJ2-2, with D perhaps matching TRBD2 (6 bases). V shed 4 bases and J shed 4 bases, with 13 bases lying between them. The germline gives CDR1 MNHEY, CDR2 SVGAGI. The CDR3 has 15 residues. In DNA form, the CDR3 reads TGTGCCAGCAGTTCGCTTGGGGGGAGCACCGGGGAGCTGTTTTTT. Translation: CASSSLGGSTGELFF.

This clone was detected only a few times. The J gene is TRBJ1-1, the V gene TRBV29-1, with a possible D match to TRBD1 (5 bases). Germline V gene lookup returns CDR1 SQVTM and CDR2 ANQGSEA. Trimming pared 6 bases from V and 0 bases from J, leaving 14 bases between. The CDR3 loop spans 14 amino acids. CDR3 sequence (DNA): TGCAGCGTCGCCCCGGGGCTGATGAACACTGAAGCTTTCTTT. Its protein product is CSVAPGLMNTEAFF.

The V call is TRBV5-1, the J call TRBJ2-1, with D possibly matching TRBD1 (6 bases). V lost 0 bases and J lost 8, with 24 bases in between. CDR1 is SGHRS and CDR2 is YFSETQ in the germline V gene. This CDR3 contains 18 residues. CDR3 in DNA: TGCGCCAGCAGCTTGGGCCAACTCCTGGGTTCACAGGGAGATGAGCAGTTCTTC. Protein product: CASSLGQLLGSQGDEQFF.

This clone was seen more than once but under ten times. CDR3: CASSLDQLSETQYF. DNA for the CDR3: TGTGCCAGCAGCTTAGATCAGCTGTCCGAGACCCAGTACTTC. The chain combines TRBV11-2 with TRBJ2-5; D is undetermined. Trimming took 0 bases from V and 5 from J, leaving 10 bases between them. The CDR3 runs 14 residues. CDR1 is SGHAT and CDR2 is FQNNGV in the germline V gene.

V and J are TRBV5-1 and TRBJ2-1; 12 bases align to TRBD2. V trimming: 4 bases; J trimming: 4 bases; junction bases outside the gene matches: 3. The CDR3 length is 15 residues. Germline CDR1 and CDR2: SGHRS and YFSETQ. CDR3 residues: CASSTLAGGYNEQFF. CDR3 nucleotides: TGCGCCAGCAGCACCCTAGCGGGGGGGTACAATGAGCAGTTCTTC.

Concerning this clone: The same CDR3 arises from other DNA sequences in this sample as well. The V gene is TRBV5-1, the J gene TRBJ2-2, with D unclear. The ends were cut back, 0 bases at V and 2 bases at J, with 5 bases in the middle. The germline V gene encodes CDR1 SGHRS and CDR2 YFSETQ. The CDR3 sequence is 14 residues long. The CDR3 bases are TGCGCCAGCAGCTTGGCCGTTAACACCGGGGAGCTGTTTTTT. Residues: CASSLAVNTGELFF.

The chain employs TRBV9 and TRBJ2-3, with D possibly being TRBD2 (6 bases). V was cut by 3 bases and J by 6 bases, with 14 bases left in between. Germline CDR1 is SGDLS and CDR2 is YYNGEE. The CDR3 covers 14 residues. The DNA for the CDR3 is TGTGCCAGCAGCGAGGGACCTGGGAGGGATACGCAGTATTTT. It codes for CASSEGPGRDTQYF.

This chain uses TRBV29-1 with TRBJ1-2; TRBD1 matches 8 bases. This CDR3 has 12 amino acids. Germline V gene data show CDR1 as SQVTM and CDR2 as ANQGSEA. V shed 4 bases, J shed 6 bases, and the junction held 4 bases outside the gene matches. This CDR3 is CSVVVGQDGYTF. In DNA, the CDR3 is TGCAGCGTTGTCGTGGGACAGGATGGCTACACCTTC.

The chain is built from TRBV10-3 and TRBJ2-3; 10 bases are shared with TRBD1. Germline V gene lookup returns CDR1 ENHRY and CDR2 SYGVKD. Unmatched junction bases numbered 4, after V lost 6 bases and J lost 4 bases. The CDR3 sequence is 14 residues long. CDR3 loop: CAIRGQGGADTQYF. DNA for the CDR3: TGTGCCATCAGAGGACAGGGGGGCGCAGATACGCAGTATTTT.

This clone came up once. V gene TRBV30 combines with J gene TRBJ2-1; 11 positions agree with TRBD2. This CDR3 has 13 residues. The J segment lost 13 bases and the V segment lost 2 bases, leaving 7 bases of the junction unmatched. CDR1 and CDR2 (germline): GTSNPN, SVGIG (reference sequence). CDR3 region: CAWSRLAGGHQFF. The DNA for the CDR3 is TGTGCCTGGAGTCGCCTAGCGGGGGGCCATCAGTTCTTC.

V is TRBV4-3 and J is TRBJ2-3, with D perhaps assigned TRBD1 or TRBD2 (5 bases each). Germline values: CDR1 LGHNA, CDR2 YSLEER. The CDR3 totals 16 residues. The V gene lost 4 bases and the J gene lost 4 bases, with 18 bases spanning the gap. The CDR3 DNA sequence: TGCGCCAGCAGCCCCAACGGGGCTGACTCGGCAGATACGCAGTATTTT. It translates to CASSPNGADSADTQYF.

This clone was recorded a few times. The CDR3 coding sequence is TGCGCCAGCAGCCCATTAGCGAGCTCCTCCTACAATGAGCAGTTCTTC. Translation gives CASSPLASSSYNEQFF. The chain is built from TRBV5-1 and TRBJ2-1, with a possible D match to TRBD2 (5 bases). CDR1 is SGHRS and CDR2 is YFSETQ in the germline V gene. CDR3 length equals 16 residues. V was shortened by 4 bases and J by 0 bases, with 14 bases between the two germline ends.

CDR3 protein: CASKGANPTDTQYF. CDR3 sequence (DNA): TGTGCCAGCAAGGGCGCAAATCCCACAGATACGCAGTATTTT. The rearrangement uses TRBV7-6 and TRBJ2-3; D is unresolved. V lost 7 bases and J 2 bases, leaving 13 bases between the germline ends. From germline, CDR1 is SGHVS and CDR2 FNYEAQ. The CDR3 is 14 amino acids. The variable domain in full, with the rest retrieved from reference TRBV7-6 and TRBJ2-3, is GAGVSQSPRYKVTKRGQDVALRCDPISGHVSLYWYRQALGQGPEFLTYFNYEAQQDKSGLPNDRFSAERPEGSISTLTIQRTEQRDSAMYRCASKGANPTDTQYFGPGTRLTVL.

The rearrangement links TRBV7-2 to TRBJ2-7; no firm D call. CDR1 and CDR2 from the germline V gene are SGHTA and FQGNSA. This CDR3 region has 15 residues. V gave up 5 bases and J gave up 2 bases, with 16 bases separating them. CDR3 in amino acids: CASSLPFKITYEQYF. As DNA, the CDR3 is TGTGCCAGCAGCCTCCCCTTCAAGATTACCTACGAGCAGTACTTC.

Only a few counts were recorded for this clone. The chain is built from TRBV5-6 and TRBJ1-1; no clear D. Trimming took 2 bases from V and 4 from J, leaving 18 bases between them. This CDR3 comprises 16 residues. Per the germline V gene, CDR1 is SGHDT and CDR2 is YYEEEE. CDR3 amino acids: CASSLRLFAVATEAFF. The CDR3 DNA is TGTGCCAGCAGCTTACGGCTTTTTGCGGTGGCCACTGAAGCTTTCTTT.

The CDR3 region has the DNA TGTGCTAGTTATACAGCCTTCACAGATACGCAGTATTTT. It encodes CASYTAFTDTQYF. The gene calls are TRBV12-5 and TRBJ2-3; D remains ambiguous. Germline CDR1 and CDR2: LGHNT and FRNRAP. With 8 bases removed from V and 2 bases from J, the gap between germline ends came to 11 bases. The CDR3 is 13 residues long.

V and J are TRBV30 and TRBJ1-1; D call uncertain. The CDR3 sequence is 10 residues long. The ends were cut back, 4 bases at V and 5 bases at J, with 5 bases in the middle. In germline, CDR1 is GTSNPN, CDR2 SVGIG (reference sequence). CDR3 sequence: CAWIATEAFF. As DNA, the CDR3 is TGTGCCTGGATAGCGACTGAAGCTTTCTTT.

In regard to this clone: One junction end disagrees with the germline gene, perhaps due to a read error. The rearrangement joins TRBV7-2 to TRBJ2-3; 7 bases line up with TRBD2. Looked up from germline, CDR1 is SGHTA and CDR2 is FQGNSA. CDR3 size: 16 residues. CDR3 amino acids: CASTYPAGTNTDSQYF. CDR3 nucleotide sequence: TGTGCCAGCACCTACCCGGCGGGGACTAACACAGATTCGCAGTATTTT.

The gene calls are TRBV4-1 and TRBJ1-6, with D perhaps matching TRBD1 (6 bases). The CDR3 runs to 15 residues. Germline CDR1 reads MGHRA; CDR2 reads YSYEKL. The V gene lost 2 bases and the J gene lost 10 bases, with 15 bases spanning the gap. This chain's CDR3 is CASSQPSGGVSPLHF. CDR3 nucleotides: TGCGCCAGCAGCCAACCCTCCGGGGGCGTCTCACCCCTCCACTTT.

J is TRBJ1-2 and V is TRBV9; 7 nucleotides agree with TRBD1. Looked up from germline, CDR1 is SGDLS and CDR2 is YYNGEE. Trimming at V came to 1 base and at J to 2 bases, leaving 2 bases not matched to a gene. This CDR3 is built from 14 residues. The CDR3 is CASSVLTGNYGYTF. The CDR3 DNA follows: TGTGCCAGCAGCGTACTGACAGGGAACTATGGCTACACCTTC.

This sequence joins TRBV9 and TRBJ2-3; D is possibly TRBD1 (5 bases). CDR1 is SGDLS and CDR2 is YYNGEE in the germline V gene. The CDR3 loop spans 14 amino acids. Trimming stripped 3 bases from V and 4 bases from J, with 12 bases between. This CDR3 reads CASSAGIAADTQYF. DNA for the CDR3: TGTGCCAGCAGCGCAGGGATTGCGGCAGATACGCAGTATTTT.

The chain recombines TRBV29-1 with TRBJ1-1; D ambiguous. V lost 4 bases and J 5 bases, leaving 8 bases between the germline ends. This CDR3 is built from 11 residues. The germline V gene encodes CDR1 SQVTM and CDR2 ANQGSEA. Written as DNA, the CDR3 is TGCAGCGTTGGAGGGCAAACTGAAGCTTTCTTT. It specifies CSVGGQTEAFF.

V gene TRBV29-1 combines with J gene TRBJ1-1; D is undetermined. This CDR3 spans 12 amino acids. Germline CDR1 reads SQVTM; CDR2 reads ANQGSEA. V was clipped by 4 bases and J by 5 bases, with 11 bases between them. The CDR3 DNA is TGCAGCGTTGGTCAAGGAGGTACTGAAGCTTTCTTT. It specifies CSVGQGGTEAFF.

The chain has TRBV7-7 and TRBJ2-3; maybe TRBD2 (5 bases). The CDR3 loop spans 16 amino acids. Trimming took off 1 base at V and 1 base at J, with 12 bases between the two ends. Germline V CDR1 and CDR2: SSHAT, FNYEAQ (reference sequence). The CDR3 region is CASSLVRLRGTDTQYF. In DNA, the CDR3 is TGTGCCAGCAGCTTAGTGAGACTACGGGGCACAGATACGCAGTATTTT.